This T cell receptor (beta chain) stems from a study of human T cells and chemical hapten exposure. Study details: The sensitizing agent was 2% DPC, placed on approximately 2 cm by approximately 2 cm of upper inner arm skin.

MiXCR, run by TCRdb on the RACE reads, gives a single entry per CDR3 protein. The sample has 280,000 or so distinct CDR3 sequences, 7.5% to 9% seen once; the top ten hold more than 0.95%. The CDR3 has 13 amino acids. Trimming stripped 4 bases from V and 7 bases from J, with 12 bases between. Germline assignment: CDR1 SGHRS and CDR2 YFSETQ. General observations from the study: Among TCRs, those above 1 in 1000 frequency were unaffected by DPC sensitization. Expanded TCRs formed significantly more large CDR3 similarity clusters than controls. With patch test score, the counts of PT1 expanded TCRs showed a positive correlation.

As for time point: pre-sensitization, week 0. Noted treatment: therapeutic diphenylcyclopropenone sensitization with weekly scalp DPC. The sample holds a few counts of this clonotype. Its antigen remains unknown. This receptor was identified in a man younger than 30 with alopecia areata. Some clones in this sample may be carry-over from other donors' samples. The V gene is TRBV5-1, the J gene TRBJ2-1, with D possibly being TRBD1 or TRBD2 (5 bases each). Specimen: whole blood, collected in connection with sensitization to the hapten diphenylcyclopropenone (DPC). The CDR3 nucleotides are TGCGCCAGCAGCCGGGAAGGGGTAAATGAGCAGTTCTTC. Translated: CASSREGVNEQFF.